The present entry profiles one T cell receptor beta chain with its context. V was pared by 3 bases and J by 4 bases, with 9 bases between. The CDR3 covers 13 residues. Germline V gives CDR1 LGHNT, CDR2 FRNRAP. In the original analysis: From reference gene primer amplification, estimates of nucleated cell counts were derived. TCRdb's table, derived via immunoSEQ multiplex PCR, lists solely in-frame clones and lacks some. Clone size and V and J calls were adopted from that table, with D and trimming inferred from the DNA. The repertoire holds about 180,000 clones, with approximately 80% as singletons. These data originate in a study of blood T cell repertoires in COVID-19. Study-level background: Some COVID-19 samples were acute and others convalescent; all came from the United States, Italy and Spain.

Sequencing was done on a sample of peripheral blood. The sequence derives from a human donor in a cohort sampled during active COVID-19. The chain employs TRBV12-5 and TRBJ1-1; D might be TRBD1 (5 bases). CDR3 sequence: CASGFVTGTEAFF. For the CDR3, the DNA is TGTGCTAGTGGTTTTGTAACAGGCACTGAAGCTTTCTTT.